This record looks at one TCR beta chain sequence and its context. What it binds is unknown. This record belongs to a study of T cells in Graves' hyperthyroidism and ophthalmopathy. The hyperthyroidism was newly diagnosed and had lasted under 2 months; the patients were aged 18 to 65. Isolation of PBMCs was performed on 9.5 to 10 ml fresh peripheral blood. TCR beta CDR3 sequences were amplified from RNA transcripts. The HTBI primer set drove a first-round RT-PCR of the TCR CDR3. In TCRdb, the multiplex PCR reads were re-called with MiXCR into one record per CDR3 protein. The sample lists roughly 660,000 distinct CDR3 sequences, 17% occurring once. The study, taken as a whole, reports: The model's output predicted ophthalmopathy at a median of 6.5 months prior to onset.

The germline CDR1 and CDR2 sequences are DFQATT and SNEGSKA (reference sequence). The CDR3 spans 15 residues. Trimming took off 4 bases at V and 0 bases at J, with 14 bases between the two ends. Sequencing used blood. The chain has TRBV20-1 and TRBJ2-3; D gene ambiguous. The TCR was taken from a man aged 50 or older with Graves' hyperthyroidism. The CDR3 sequence is CSATTSWISTDTQYF. Written as DNA, the CDR3 is TGCAGTGCTACAACCTCCTGGATTAGCACAGATACGCAGTATTTT.